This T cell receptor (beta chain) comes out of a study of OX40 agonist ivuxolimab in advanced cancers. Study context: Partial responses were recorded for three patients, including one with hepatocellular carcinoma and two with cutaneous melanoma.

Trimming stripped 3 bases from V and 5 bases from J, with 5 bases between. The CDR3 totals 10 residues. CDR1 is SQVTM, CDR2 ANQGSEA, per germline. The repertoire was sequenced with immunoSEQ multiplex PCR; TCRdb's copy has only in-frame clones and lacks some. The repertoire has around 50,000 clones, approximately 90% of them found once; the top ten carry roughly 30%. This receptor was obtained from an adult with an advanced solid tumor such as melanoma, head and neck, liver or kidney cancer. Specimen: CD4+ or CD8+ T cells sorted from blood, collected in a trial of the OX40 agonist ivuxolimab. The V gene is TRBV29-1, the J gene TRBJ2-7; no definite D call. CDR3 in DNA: TGCAGCGTTGAGTTAGACGAGCAGTACTTC. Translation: CSVELDEQYF.